This entry lists 13 T cell receptor beta chains sequenced from one sample in a study of post-analysis software for immune sequencing data (dated by TCRdb to between 2015 and 2017). Results and caveats for the whole study, not just this receptor: A handful of TRBV segments, including TRBV5-6, TRBV5-1 and TRBV20-1, were significantly more frequent in patients than controls.

Their antigens remain unidentified. Library prep was done by PCR. The sequencer listed for this sample is Illumina HiSeq 2500. Unique molecular identifiers were incorporated into TCR beta cDNA libraries to reduce PCR and sequencing biases. TCRdb reprocessed the public reads (quality trimming at Q25 with fastp, clone calling with MiXCR) and kept in-frame beta chains. Each CDR3 protein gets just one entry, which takes the most common genes and DNA from the rows behind it. Within this sample are under 200,000 distinct CDR3 sequences, with 25% to 35% of them counted one time only. Jointly, the top ten make up 3% to 3.5% of the sample. Sequencing used blood. The receptors come from a girl between 2 and 17 years old with multiple sclerosis.

For the CDR3, the DNA is TGTGCCAGTAGTATTTCGATTAGTAATGAGCAGTTCTTC. Translating it yields CASSISISNEQFF. The V and J genes are TRBV19 and TRBJ2-1, with unresolved D. Trimming left V 3 bases short and J 7 bases short, with 10 bases between. CDR1 is LNHDA, CDR2 SQIVND, per germline (reference sequence). The CDR3 runs 13 residues.

The chain joins TRBV11-2 to TRBJ2-5; D not resolved. Germline-derived CDR1 and CDR2 are SGHAT and FQNNGV. The CDR3 contains 14 residues. V dropped 7 bases and J dropped 0 bases, with 12 bases sitting between them. Here the CDR3 reads CASTTASNQETQYF. Written as DNA, the CDR3 is TGTGCCAGCACCACCGCGAGCAACCAAGAGACCCAGTACTTC.

As for this clonotype: The junction shows a germline mismatch at one end, possibly a read error. In nucleotides, the CDR3 is TGTGCCGGCAGCCCAAGACAGGGTGGAAACTATGGCTACACCTTC. It yields the protein CAGSPRQGGNYGYTF. The chain combines TRBV9 with TRBJ1-2; 7 bases match TRBD1. Germline lookup yields CDR1 SGDLS and CDR2 YYNGEE. The CDR3 covers 15 residues.

This clonotype was observed many times. The chain uses TRBV27 and TRBJ2-7; 8 bases fit TRBD1. The CDR3 sequence is 13 residues long. Germline CDR1 reads MNHEY; CDR2 reads SMNVEV (reference sequence). Trimming cost V 3 bases and J 5 bases; bases outside gene matches: 3. For the CDR3, the DNA is TGTGCCAGCAGTTTCGACAGGGGTCACGAGCAGTACTTC. This encodes CASSFDRGHEQYF.

The chain employs TRBV9 and TRBJ1-6; 9 bases align to TRBD1. Germline CDR1 and CDR2: SGDLS and YYNGEE. V lost 4 bases, J lost 9 bases, and 8 bases stayed unmatched. The CDR3 is made up of 15 amino acids. As DNA, the CDR3 is TGTGCCAGCAGCACCGCGACGACAGGGGGTTCACCCCTCCACTTT. Its protein product is CASSTATTGGSPLHF.

There are many counts of this clonotype. The chain recombines TRBV6-5 with TRBJ1-4; D is unclear. V lost 5 bases to trimming and J lost 7 bases, with 17 bases between them. This CDR3 contains 15 residues. Germline V gene sequence: CDR1 MNHEY, CDR2 SVGAGI. The CDR3 sequence is CASSPRKAGGEKLFF. CDR3 in DNA: TGTGCCAGCAGTCCCCGGAAGGCGGGAGGTGAAAAACTGTTTTTT.

A note on this clonotype: A much more abundant neighbour one base away suggests this may be a read error. The chain couples TRBV13 to TRBJ2-3; TRBD2 agrees at 13 bases. Germline loops: CDR1 PRHDT, CDR2 FYEKMQ (reference sequence). This CDR3 has 17 amino acids. The CDR3 loop reads CANSVGLAGDEKDTQYF. The CDR3 bases are TGTGCCAACAGCGTCGGACTAGCGGGGGACGAGAAAGATACGCAGTATTTT.

This clonotype was seen many times. The J gene is TRBJ2-7, the V gene TRBV18; D is undetermined. CDR1 is KGHSH, CDR2 LQKENI, per germline. V was trimmed by 1 base and J by 0 bases, leaving 7 bases between them. The CDR3 has 14 residues. In nucleotides, the CDR3 is TGTGCCAGCTCACCACAGCCGTACTCCTACGAGCAGTACTTC. The encoded protein is CASSPQPYSYEQYF.

This clonotype was seen many times. The chain is built from TRBV20-1 and TRBJ2-1, with 8 bases aligning to TRBD2. With V trimmed by 6 bases and J by 1 base, 5 bases remained unmatched. The CDR3 is 14 amino acids. Germline V gene data show CDR1 as DFQATT and CDR2 as SNEGSKA (reference sequence). CDR3 sequence: CSAARGASYNEQFF. Written as DNA, the CDR3 is TGCAGTGCCGCGCGGGGGGCATCCTACAATGAGCAGTTCTTC.

The chain couples TRBV28 to TRBJ2-7, with D perhaps matching TRBD1 or TRBD2 (7 bases each). The V end was cut by 6 bases, the J end by 2 bases, with 20 bases between. Germline V gene lookup returns CDR1 MDHEN and CDR2 SYDVKM. CDR3 length: 16 residues. As DNA, the CDR3 is TGTGCCAGCAGCCAGATGGGACAGCGGGAAACCTACGAGCAGTACTTC. This translates into CASSQMGQRETYEQYF.

On this clonotype: This clone may be a read error of a much larger clone one base away. The CDR3 end shows no conserved phenylalanine or tryptophan, and so a read error is likely. The chain recombines TRBV18 with TRBJ2-6; possible D gene TRBD1, 5 bases. CDR3 length equals 16 residues. CDR1 is KGHSH, CDR2 LQKENI, per germline. V lost 1 base, J lost 0 bases, and 7 bases lay in between. The CDR3 loop is CASSPRQISGANVLTS. The CDR3 coding sequence is TGTGCCAGCTCACCACGACAGATCTCTGGGGCCAACGTCCTGACTTCC.

This clonotype has a count of ten or more. V is TRBV6-2 or TRBV6-3 and J is TRBJ2-5; D possibly corresponds to TRBD2 (5 bases). Germline CDR1 reads MNHEY; CDR2 reads SVGEGT. The CDR3 runs 12 residues. Trimming removed 6 bases from V and 5 bases from J, with 10 bases in between. The DNA for the CDR3 is TGTGCCAGCAGGGCGAGGGATGAGACCCAGTACTTC. This codes for CASRARDETQYF.

This clonotype was recorded many times. The rearrangement joins TRBV5-1 to TRBJ2-1; D possibly corresponds to TRBD2 (5 bases). V lost 4 bases to trimming and J lost 0 bases, with 11 bases between them. This CDR3 is built from 15 residues. The germline V gene has CDR1 SGHRS and CDR2 YFSETQ. The CDR3 loop is CASSPAGSSYNEQFF. CDR3 bases: TGCGCCAGCAGCCCTGCGGGTAGCTCCTACAATGAGCAGTTCTTC.